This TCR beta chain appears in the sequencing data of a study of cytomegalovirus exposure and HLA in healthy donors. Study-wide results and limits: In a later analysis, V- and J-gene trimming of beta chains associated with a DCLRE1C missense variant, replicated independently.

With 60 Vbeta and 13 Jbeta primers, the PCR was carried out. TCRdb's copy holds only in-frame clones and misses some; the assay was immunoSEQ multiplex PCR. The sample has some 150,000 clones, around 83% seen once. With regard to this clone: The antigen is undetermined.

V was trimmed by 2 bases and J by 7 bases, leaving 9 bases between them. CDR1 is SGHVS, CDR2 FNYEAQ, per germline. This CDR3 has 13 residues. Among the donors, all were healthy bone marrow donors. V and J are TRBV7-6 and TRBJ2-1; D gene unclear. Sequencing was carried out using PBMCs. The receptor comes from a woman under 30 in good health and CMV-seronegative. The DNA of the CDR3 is TGTGCCAGCAGCTTAAGGTCCAGGAATGAGCAGTTCTTC. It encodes CASSLRSRNEQFF.